The clone carrying this T cell receptor (beta chain) was detected a few times. The antigen remains undetermined. This entry is derived from a study of PD-1 blockade in classical Hodgkin lymphoma. Background on the study: Patients in the cohort were put on intravenous nivolumab, 3 mg/kg every 2 weeks.

Libraries were prepared by immunoSEQ multiplex PCR; TCRdb keeps only in-frame clonotypes and omits some of them. Among about 46,000 clones listed, 65% to 85% were seen once. Every patient was affected by relapse after autologous stem cell transplantation, while exposure to brentuximab vedotin was not uniform. Study conclusions and caveats: Baseline TCR diversity was reportedly lower in newly diagnosed patients than in healthy donors. It was reported as lower still in relapsed/refractory patients. By cycle point C4D1, TCR diversity had risen significantly in CD4+ cells (but not CD8+ cells). The study found complete responders had baseline diversity similar to newly diagnosed patients.

The CDR3 covers 13 residues. V lost 8 bases to trimming and J lost 1 base, with 11 bases between them. Germline CDR1 reads MNHEY; CDR2 reads SVGAGI. The clonotype comes from a human donor with classical Hodgkin lymphoma. The chain uses TRBV6-5 and TRBJ1-1; possible D gene TRBD1, 6 bases. This specimen consisted of peripheral blood mononuclear cells (PBMCs), obtained at baseline. The CDR3 nucleotides read TGTGCCAGCCTGGACAGCCGGAACACTGAAGCTTTCTTT. This codes for CASLDSRNTEAFF.